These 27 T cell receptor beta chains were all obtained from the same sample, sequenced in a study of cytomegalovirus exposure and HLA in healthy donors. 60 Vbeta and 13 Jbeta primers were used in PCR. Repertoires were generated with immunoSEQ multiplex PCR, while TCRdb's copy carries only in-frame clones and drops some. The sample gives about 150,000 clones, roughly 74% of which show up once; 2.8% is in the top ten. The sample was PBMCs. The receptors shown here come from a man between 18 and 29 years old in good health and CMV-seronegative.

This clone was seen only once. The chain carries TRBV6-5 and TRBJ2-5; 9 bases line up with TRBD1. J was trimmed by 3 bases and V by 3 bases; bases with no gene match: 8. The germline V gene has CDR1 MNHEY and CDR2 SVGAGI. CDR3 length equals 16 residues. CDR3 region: CASSYNFRDREETQYF. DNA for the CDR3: TGTGCCAGCAGTTATAACTTTCGGGACAGGGAAGAGACCCAGTACTTC.

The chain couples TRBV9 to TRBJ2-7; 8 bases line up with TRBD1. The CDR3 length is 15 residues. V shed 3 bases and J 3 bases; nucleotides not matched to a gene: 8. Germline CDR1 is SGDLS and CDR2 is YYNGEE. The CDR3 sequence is CASSGPGGIGYEQYV. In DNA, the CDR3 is TGTGCCAGCAGCGGGCCAGGGGGCATTGGCTACGAGCAGTACGTC.

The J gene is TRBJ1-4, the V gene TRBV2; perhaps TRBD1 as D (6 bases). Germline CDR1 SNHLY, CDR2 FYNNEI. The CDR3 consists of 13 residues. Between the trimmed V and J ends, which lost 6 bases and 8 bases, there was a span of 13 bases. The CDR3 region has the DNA TGTGCCAGCAGGGCAGGGGTGGCGGAAAAACTGTTTTTT. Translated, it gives CASRAGVAEKLFF.

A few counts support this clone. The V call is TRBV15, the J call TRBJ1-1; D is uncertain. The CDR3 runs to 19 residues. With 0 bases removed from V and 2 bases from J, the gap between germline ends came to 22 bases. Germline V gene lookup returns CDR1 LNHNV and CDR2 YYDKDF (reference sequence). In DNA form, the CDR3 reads TGTGCCACCAGCAGAGATGGTTTAGCGTTCGTTTTACCTAACACTGAAGCTTTCTTT. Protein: CATSRDGLAFVLPNTEAFF.

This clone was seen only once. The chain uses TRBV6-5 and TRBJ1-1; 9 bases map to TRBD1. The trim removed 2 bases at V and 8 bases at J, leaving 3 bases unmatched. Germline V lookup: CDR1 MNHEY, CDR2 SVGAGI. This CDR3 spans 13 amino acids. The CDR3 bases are TGTGCCAGCAGTTACGGGACAGGGAGGGAAGCTTTCTTT. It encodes CASSYGTGREAFF.

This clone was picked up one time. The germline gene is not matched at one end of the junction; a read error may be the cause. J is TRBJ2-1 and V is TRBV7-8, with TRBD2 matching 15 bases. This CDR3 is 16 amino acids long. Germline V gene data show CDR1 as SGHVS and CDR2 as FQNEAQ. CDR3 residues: CASSLTGTSGGIEKFF. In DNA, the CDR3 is TGTGCCAGCAGCTTGACCGGGACTAGCGGGGGGATTGAGAAGTTCTTC.

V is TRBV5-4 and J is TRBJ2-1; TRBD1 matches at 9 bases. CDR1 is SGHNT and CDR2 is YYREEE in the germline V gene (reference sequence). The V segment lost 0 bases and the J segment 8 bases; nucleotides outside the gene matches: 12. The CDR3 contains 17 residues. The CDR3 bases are TGTGCCAGCAGCTTGGAAATCGGGACAGGGATTTTCGATGAGCAGTTCTTC. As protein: CASSLEIGTGIFDEQFF.

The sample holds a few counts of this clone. CDR3 amino acids: CASSLPSTGDPYEQYF. The CDR3 coding sequence is TGTGCCAGCAGCCTTCCTTCGACAGGGGATCCCTACGAGCAGTACTTC. This chain links TRBV7-2 with TRBJ2-7, with TRBD1 matching 8 bases. Germline CDR1 and CDR2: SGHTA and FQGNSA. The CDR3 has 16 residues. J gave up 2 bases and V 5 bases, and 11 bases lay outside the gene matches.

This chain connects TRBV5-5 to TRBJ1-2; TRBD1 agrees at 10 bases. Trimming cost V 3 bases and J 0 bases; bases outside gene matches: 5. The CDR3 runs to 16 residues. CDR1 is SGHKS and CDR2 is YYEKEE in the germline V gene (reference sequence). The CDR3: CASSSAGTGANYGYTF. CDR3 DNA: TGTGCCAGCAGCTCTGCAGGGACAGGGGCTAACTATGGCTACACCTTC.

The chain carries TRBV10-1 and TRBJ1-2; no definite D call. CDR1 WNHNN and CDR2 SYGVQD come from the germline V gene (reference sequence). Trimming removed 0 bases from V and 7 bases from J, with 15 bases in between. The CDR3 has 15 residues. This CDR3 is CASSESDRRLAGYTF. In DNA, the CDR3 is TGCGCCAGCAGTGAGTCGGATCGGAGGTTGGCTGGCTACACCTTC.

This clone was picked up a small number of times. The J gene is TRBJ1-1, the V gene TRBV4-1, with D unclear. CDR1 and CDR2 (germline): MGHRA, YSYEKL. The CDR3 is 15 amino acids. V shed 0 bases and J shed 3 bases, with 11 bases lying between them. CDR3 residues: CASSQDWSYYTEAFF. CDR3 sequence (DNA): TGCGCCAGCAGCCAAGACTGGAGTTACTACACTGAAGCTTTCTTT.

CDR3 residues: CASSQGGFNTDTQYF. As DNA, the CDR3 is TGTGCCAGCAGCCAGGGGGGTTTCAACACAGATACGCAGTATTTT. V is TRBV9 and J is TRBJ2-3, with a weak D call TRBD1 (7 bases). V lost 4 bases to trimming and J lost 2 bases, with 14 bases between them. This CDR3 contains 15 residues. The germline gives CDR1 SGDLS, CDR2 YYNGEE.

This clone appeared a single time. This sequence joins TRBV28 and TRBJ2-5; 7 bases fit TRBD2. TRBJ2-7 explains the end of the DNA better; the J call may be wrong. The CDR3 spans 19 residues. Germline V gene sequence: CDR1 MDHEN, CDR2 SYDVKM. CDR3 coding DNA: TGTGCCAGCAGTTTTCCTCTCATCCTCGGGGGGACGGGGTCCTACGAGCAGTACTTC. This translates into CASSFPLILGGTGSYEQYF.

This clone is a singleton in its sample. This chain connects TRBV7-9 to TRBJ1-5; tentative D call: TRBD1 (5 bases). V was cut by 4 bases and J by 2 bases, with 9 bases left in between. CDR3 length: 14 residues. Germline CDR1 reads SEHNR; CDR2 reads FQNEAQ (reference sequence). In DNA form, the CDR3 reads TGTGCCAGCAGCTCAGGAGGGGGCAATCAGCCCCAGCATTTT. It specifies CASSSGGGNQPQHF.

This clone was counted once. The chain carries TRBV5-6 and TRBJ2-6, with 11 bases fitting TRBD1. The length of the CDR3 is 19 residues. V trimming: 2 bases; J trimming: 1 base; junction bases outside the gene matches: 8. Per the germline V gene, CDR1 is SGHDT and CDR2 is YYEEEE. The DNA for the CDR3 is TGTGCCAGCAGCTTCAATGGGGGACAGGGGGAATCTGGGGCCAACGTCCTGACTTTC. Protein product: CASSFNGGQGESGANVLTF.

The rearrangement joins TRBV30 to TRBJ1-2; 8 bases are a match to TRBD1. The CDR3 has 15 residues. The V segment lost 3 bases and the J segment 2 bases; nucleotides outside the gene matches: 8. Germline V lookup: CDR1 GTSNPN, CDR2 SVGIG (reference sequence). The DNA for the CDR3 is TGTGCCTGGAGGGAAAATGGACAGGGAAACTATGGCTACACCTTC. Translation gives CAWRENGQGNYGYTF.

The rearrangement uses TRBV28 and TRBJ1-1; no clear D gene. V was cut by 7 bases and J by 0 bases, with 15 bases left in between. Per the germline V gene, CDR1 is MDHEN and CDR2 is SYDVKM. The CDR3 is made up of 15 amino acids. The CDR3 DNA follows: TGTGCCAGCACTGATTTGGGAGGGTTGAACACTGAAGCTTTCTTT. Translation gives CASTDLGGLNTEAFF.

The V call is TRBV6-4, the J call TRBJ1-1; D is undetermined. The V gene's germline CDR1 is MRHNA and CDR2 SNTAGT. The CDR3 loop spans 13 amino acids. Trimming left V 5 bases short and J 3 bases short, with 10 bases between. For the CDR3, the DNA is TGTGCCAGCAGTTTTCGAGAACACACTGAAGCTTTCTTT. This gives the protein CASSFREHTEAFF.

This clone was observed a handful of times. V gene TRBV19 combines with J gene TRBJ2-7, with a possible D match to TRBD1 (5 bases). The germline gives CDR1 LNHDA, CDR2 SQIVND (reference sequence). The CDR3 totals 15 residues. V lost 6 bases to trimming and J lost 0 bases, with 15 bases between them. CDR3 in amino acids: CASRVDGAASYEQYF. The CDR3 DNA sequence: TGTGCCAGTAGGGTTGATGGGGCCGCCTCCTACGAGCAGTACTTC.

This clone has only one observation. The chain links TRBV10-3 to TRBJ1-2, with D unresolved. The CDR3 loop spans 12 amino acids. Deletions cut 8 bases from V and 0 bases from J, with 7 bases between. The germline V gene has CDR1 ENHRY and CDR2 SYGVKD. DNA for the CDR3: TGTGCCATCCAGGAATCTAACTATGGCTACACCTTC. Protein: CAIQESNYGYTF.

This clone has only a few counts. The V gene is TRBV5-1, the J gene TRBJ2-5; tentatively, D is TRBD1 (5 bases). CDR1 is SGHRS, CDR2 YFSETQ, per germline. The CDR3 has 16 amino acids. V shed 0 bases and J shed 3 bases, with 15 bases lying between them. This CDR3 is CASSLEGARREETQYF. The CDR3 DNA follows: TGCGCCAGCAGCTTGGAAGGGGCGCGTCGCGAAGAGACCCAGTACTTC.

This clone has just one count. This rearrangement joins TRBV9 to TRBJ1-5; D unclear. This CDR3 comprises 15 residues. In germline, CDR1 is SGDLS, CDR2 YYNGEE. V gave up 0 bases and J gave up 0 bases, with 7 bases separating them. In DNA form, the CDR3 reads TGTGCCAGCAGCGTAGGGCAGTATAGCAATCAGCCCCAGCATTTT. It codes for CASSVGQYSNQPQHF.

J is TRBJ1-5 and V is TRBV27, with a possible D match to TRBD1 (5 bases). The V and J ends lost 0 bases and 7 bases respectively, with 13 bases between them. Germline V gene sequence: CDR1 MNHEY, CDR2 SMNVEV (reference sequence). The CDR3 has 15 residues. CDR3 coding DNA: TGTGCCAGCAGTTTATCGGGGGGGACGGGGCAGCCCCAGCATTTT. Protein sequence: CASSLSGGTGQPQHF.

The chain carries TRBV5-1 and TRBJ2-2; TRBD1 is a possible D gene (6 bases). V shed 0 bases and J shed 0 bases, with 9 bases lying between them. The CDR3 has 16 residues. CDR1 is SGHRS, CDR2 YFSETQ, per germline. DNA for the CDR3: TGCGCCAGCAGCTTGGAACAGGGACCGAACACCGGGGAGCTGTTTTTT. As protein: CASSLEQGPNTGELFF.

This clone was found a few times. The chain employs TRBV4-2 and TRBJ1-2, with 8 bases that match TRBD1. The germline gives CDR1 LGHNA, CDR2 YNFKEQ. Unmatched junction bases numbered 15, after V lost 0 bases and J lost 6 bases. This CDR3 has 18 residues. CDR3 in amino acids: CASSQEQGSPGGSDGYTF. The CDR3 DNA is TGTGCCAGCAGCCAAGAGCAAGGATCACCAGGGGGCTCAGATGGCTACACCTTC.

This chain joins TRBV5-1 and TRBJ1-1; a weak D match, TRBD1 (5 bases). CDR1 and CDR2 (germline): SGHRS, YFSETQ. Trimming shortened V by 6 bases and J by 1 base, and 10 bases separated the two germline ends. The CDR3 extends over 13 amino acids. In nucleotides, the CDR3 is TGCGCCAGCAACGGACATTCGAACACTGAAGCTTTCTTT. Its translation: CASNGHSNTEAFF.

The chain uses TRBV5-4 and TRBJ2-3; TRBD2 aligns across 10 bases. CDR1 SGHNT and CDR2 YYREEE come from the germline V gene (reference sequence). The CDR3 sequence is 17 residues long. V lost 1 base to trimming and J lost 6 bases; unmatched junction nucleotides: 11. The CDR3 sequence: CASSLIVLAGASDTQYF. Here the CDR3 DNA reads TGTGCCAGCAGCTTGATTGTCCTAGCGGGGGCCTCCGATACGCAGTATTTT.